The 22 T cell receptor beta chains presented below share a single source sample, sequenced in a study of T cell responses to AZD1222 COVID-19 vaccine. Only in-frame clones appear in the TCRdb table, and some are missing; sequencing was by immunoSEQ multiplex PCR. The table lists approximately 77,000 clones, 70% to 90% of them singletons. The sequencing here drew on peripheral blood, taken 28 days after the second AZD1222 dose. These receptors all come from an adult who received the AZD1222 COVID-19 vaccine.

The rearrangement links TRBV10-3 to TRBJ1-2; no clear D. This CDR3 is 16 amino acids long. CDR1 and CDR2 (germline): ENHRY, SYGVKD. Trimming shortened V by 4 bases and J by 3 bases, and 18 bases separated the two germline ends. CDR3 DNA: TGTGCCATCAGTGGAGGGTTCCCTCCAACGGACTATGGCTACACCTTC. Translated: CAISGGFPPTDYGYTF.

This chain links TRBV20-1 with TRBJ1-5; D is unresolved. Germline V gives CDR1 DFQATT, CDR2 SNEGSKA (reference sequence). The V gene lost 3 bases and the J gene lost 2 bases, with 14 bases spanning the gap. CDR3 length: 15 residues. CDR3 nucleotide sequence: TGCAGTGCTAGTCCCCAGGCGGTGGGCAATCAGCCCCAGCATTTT. It specifies CSASPQAVGNQPQHF.

This chain connects TRBV5-1 to TRBJ1-6, with D perhaps matching TRBD1 (6 bases). CDR1 is SGHRS, CDR2 YFSETQ, per germline. The germline V and J ends were trimmed by 4 bases and 11 bases, with 19 bases remaining between them. The CDR3 consists of 15 residues. CDR3 sequence (DNA): TGCGCCAGCAGCCCGGAGGGGGTCGGTTCGGCACCCCTCCACTTT. Its protein product is CASSPEGVGSAPLHF.

V and J are TRBV10-3 and TRBJ1-4; D call uncertain. CDR3 size: 15 residues. Trimming removed 3 bases from V and 8 bases from J, with 16 bases in between. Germline lookup yields CDR1 ENHRY and CDR2 SYGVKD. The CDR3 DNA reads as TGTGCCATCAGTGATAATGGGGAGTTTGCCGAAAAACTGTTTTTT. It encodes CAISDNGEFAEKLFF.

The chain's CDR3 is CARRTTDTQYF. The CDR3 DNA sequence: TGTGCACGGAGGACTACAGATACGCAGTATTTT. This sequence joins TRBV30 and TRBJ2-3; D is possibly TRBD2 (5 bases). The CDR3 consists of 11 residues. In germline, CDR1 is GTSNPN, CDR2 SVGIG (reference sequence).

The chain couples TRBV5-5 to TRBJ1-4, with D maybe TRBD1 (5 bases). The V end was cut by 0 bases, the J end by 6 bases, with 9 bases between. Germline CDR1 SGHKS, CDR2 YYEKEE (reference sequence). The CDR3 has 14 amino acids. In DNA form, the CDR3 reads TGTGCCAGCAGCTTGGTTGGGGGAGATGAAAAACTGTTTTTT. Translating gives CASSLVGGDEKLFF.

V is TRBV30 and J is TRBJ1-5, with D unresolved. V dropped 2 bases and J dropped 0 bases, with 5 bases sitting between them. The germline CDR1 and CDR2 sequences are GTSNPN and SVGIG (reference sequence). The CDR3 extends over 13 amino acids. The CDR3 loop is CAWSTDSNQPQHF. The DNA of the CDR3 is TGTGCCTGGAGTACAGATAGCAATCAGCCCCAGCATTTT.

The chain combines TRBV7-2 with TRBJ1-5; D unclear. The germline gives CDR1 SGHTA, CDR2 FQGNSA. Trimming took 3 bases from V and 3 from J, leaving 12 bases between them. The CDR3 is made up of 15 amino acids. The CDR3 loop is CASSFEAGINQPQHF. CDR3 nucleotides: TGTGCCAGCAGCTTTGAAGCGGGAATCAATCAGCCCCAGCATTTT.

The V gene is TRBV27, the J gene TRBJ1-5; a possible D gene is TRBD1 (5 bases). The CDR3 length is 14 residues. Trimming stripped 6 bases from V and 0 bases from J, with 9 bases between. Germline V gene sequence: CDR1 MNHEY, CDR2 SMNVEV (reference sequence). The CDR3 loop is CASSRDLSNQPQHF. In nucleotides, the CDR3 is TGTGCCAGCAGCCGGGACCTTAGCAATCAGCCCCAGCATTTT.

V usage is TRBV10-1 and J usage is TRBJ2-5; D perhaps matches TRBD2 (5 bases). The germline V gene has CDR1 WNHNN and CDR2 SYGVQD (reference sequence). The ends were cut back, 3 bases at V and 5 bases at J, with 13 bases in the middle. CDR3 size: 14 residues. The CDR3 sequence: CASSDGGGRETQYF. Written as DNA, the CDR3 is TGCGCCAGCAGTGATGGTGGAGGTCGGGAGACCCAGTACTTC.

The gene calls are TRBV7-8 and TRBJ1-6; D call uncertain. CDR1 is SGHVS, CDR2 FQNEAQ, per germline. The CDR3 extends over 14 amino acids. Trimming removed 4 bases at V and 10 bases at J, with 14 bases between. CDR3 residues: CASSSGLTRSPLHF. DNA of the CDR3: TGTGCCAGCAGCTCAGGCTTGACCCGATCACCCCTCCACTTT.

The table lists this clone with a count of one. The chain couples TRBV6-1 to TRBJ1-5; no clear D gene. The germline CDR1 and CDR2 sequences are MNHNS and SASEGT. The CDR3 runs to 15 residues. Trimming pared 0 bases from V and 4 bases from J, leaving 10 bases between. In DNA form, the CDR3 reads TGTGCCAGCAGTGAAGCGCTATGGGGTAATCAGCCCCAGCATTTT. Its translation: CASSEALWGNQPQHF.

The rearrangement uses TRBV5-1 and TRBJ2-3; D unresolved. With 4 bases removed from V and 1 base from J, the gap between germline ends came to 10 bases. Germline V CDR1 and CDR2: SGHRS, YFSETQ. This CDR3 contains 14 residues. CDR3 nucleotides: TGCGCCAGCAGCCTACGACTGGGCACAGATACGCAGTATTTT. Translation: CASSLRLGTDTQYF.

V is TRBV5-5 and J is TRBJ2-1; D is possibly TRBD1 (6 bases). Germline V gene lookup returns CDR1 SGHKS and CDR2 YYEKEE (reference sequence). The CDR3 runs 14 residues. V was shortened by 1 base and J by 5 bases, with 10 bases between the two germline ends. This chain's CDR3 is CASSLLGQNNEQFF. The CDR3 DNA follows: TGTGCCAGCAGCTTGTTAGGACAGAACAATGAGCAGTTCTTC. The variable domain in full, with the rest retrieved from reference TRBV5-5 and TRBJ2-1, is DAGVTQSPTHLIKTRGQQVTLRCSPISGHKSVSWYQQVLGQGPQFIFQYYEKEERGRGNFPDRFSARQFPNYSSELNVNALLLGDSALYLCASSLLGQNNEQFFGPGTRLTVL.

The rearrangement uses TRBV7-9 and TRBJ2-3, with TRBD2 identical over 9 bases. Germline CDR1 and CDR2: SEHNR and FQNEAQ (reference sequence). Unmatched junction bases numbered 16, after V lost 7 bases and J lost 2 bases. This CDR3 is built from 18 residues. CDR3 coding DNA: TGTGCCAGCACCTCCTCCCGGGCGGGGGGGGTTCCCACAGATACGCAGTATTTT. Residues: CASTSSRAGGVPTDTQYF. The full variable domain, in which reference TRBV7-9 and TRBJ2-3 provide the parts outside the CDR3, is DTGVSQNPRHKITKRGQNVTFRCDPISEHNRLYWYRQTLGQGPEFLTYFQNEAQLEKSRLLSDRFSAERPKGSFSTLEIQRTEQGDSAMYLCASTSSRAGGVPTDTQYFGPGTRLTVL.

The chain carries TRBV5-1 and TRBJ1-5, with TRBD1 matching 11 bases. The CDR3 runs to 15 residues. Germline CDR1 SGHRS, CDR2 YFSETQ. Trimming cost V 8 bases and J 2 bases; bases outside gene matches: 6. CDR3 coding DNA: TGCGCCAGGGACAGGGGGCGGTTGGGCAATCAGCCCCAGCATTTT. Translation: CARDRGRLGNQPQHF.

The genes are TRBV27 and TRBJ1-5; 10 bases agree with TRBD1. This CDR3 spans 15 amino acids. Germline CDR1 is MNHEY and CDR2 is SMNVEV (reference sequence). V was pared by 2 bases and J by 7 bases, with 5 bases of the junction left unmatched. CDR3 nucleotide sequence: TGTGCCAGCAGTTTAGGGGGACAGGGGTACCAGCCCCAGCATTTT. Its translation: CASSLGGQGYQPQHF.

The rearrangement joins TRBV28 to TRBJ1-5; 12 bases map to TRBD1. The germline gives CDR1 MDHEN, CDR2 SYDVKM. This CDR3 is built from 16 residues. V shed 4 bases, J shed 5 bases, and the junction held 6 bases outside the gene matches. The CDR3 DNA is TGTGCCAGCAGTTCACCCGGGACAGGGGGCGATCAGCCCCAGCATTTT. It translates to CASSSPGTGGDQPQHF.

The rearrangement uses TRBV6-5 and TRBJ1-2; TRBD1 agrees at 8 bases. The CDR3 length is 14 residues. V trimming: 5 bases; J trimming: 0 bases; junction bases outside the gene matches: 2. Per germline, CDR1 MNHEY and CDR2 SVGAGI. The CDR3 DNA is TGTGCCAGCAGTCCAGGGGGCTCTAACTATGGCTACACCTTC. Translation gives CASSPGGSNYGYTF.

The rearrangement joins TRBV25-1 to TRBJ2-7; D call uncertain. CDR1 MGHDK and CDR2 SYGVNS come from the germline V gene. Trimming removed 3 bases from V and 3 bases from J, with 12 bases in between. The CDR3 contains 14 residues. The CDR3 is CASSDTLELYEQYF. The CDR3 DNA sequence: TGTGCCAGCAGTGATACCTTAGAACTCTACGAGCAGTACTTC.

This clone was picked up a small number of times. The V gene is TRBV28, the J gene TRBJ1-3, with 7 bases matching TRBD1. The J segment lost 5 bases and the V segment lost 4 bases, leaving 14 bases of the junction unmatched. Germline V lookup: CDR1 MDHEN, CDR2 SYDVKM. CDR3 length: 17 residues. The CDR3 sequence is CASSSFVTGAPRNTIYF. The CDR3 nucleotides read TGTGCCAGCAGTTCCTTTGTTACAGGGGCCCCGCGAAACACCATATATTTT.

This chain uses TRBV7-6 with TRBJ2-7; 7 bases agree with TRBD2. Germline values: CDR1 SGHVS, CDR2 FNYEAQ. V gave up 5 bases and J gave up 6 bases; unmatched junction bases: 13. The CDR3 runs 15 residues. The CDR3 reads CASSKGRGRAGEQYF. The CDR3 nucleotides read TGTGCCAGCAGCAAAGGGAGGGGTCGAGCGGGCGAGCAGTACTTC.